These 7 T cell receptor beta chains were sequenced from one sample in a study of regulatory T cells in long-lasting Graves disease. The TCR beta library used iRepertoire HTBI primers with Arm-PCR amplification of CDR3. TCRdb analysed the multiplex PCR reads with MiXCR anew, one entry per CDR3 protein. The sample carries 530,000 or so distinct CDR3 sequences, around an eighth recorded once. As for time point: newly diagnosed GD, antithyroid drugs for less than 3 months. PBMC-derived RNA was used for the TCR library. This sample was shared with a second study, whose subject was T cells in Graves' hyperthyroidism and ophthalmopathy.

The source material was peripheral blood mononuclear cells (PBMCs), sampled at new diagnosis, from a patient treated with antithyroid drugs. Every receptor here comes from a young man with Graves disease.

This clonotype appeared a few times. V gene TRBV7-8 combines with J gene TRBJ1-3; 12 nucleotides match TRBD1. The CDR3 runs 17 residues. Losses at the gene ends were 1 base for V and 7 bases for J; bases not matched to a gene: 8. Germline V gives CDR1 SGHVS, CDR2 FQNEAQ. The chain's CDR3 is CASSLGDRGQEYNTIYF. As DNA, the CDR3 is TGTGCCAGCAGCTTAGGGGACAGGGGGCAGGAATACAACACCATATATTTT.

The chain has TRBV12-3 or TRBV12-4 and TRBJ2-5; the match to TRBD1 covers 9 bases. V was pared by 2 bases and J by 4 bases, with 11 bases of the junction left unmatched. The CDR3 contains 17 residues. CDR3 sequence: CASSLILTGQGRETQYF. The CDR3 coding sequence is TGTGCCAGCAGTTTAATCTTAACGGGACAGGGACGAGAGACCCAGTACTTC.

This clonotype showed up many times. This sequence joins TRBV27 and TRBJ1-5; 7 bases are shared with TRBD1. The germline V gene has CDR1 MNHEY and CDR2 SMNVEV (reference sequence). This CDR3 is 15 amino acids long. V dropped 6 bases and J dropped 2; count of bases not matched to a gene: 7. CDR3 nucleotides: TGTGCCAGCAGCCAGGGAGGGGGCGGCAATCAGCCCCAGCATTTT. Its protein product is CASSQGGGGNQPQHF.

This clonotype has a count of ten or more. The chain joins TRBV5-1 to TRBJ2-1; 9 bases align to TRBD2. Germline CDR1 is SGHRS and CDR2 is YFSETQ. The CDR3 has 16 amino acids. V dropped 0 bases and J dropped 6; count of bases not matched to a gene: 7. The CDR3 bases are TGCGCCAGCAGCTTGGGTCTAGCGGGACCTTTCAATGAGCAGTTCTTC. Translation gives CASSLGLAGPFNEQFF. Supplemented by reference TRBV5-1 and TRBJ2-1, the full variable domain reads KAGVTQTPRYLIKTRGQQVTLSCSPISGHRSVSWYQQTPGQGLQFLFEYFSETQRNKGNFPGRFSGRQFSNSRSEMNVSTLELGDSALYLCASSLGLAGPFNEQFFGPGTRLTVL.

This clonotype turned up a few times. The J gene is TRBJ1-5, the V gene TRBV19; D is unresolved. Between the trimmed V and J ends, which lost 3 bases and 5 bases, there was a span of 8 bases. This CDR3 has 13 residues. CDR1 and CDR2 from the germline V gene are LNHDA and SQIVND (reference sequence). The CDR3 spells CASSMIGDQPQHF. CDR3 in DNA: TGTGCCAGTAGTATGATCGGGGATCAGCCCCAGCATTTT.

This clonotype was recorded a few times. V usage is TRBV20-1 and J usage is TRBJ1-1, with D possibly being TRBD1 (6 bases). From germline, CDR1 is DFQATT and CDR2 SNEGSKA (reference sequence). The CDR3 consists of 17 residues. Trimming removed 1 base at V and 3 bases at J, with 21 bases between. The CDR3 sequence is CSARGGQSGNWDTEAFF. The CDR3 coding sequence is TGCAGTGCTAGAGGAGGACAGTCGGGGAATTGGGACACTGAAGCTTTCTTT.

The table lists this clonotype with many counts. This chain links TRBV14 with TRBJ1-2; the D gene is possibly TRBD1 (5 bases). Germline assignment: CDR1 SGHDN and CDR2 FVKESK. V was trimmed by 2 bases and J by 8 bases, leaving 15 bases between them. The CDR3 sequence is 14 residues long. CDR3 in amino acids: CASSQSFVGDGYTF. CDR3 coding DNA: TGTGCCAGCAGCCAATCCTTTGTAGGGGACGGCTACACCTTC.